This TCR beta chain was retrieved from a study of cytomegalovirus exposure and HLA in healthy donors. PCR employed 60 Vbeta and 13 Jbeta primers. Sequencing was performed with immunoSEQ multiplex PCR; in TCRdb, only in-frame clones are kept and a portion is missing. The sample yields over 150,000 clones, approximately 67% seen once. The sequenced material came from PBMCs. This receptor was taken from a woman aged 18-35 years in good health and CMV-seropositive.

CDR3 DNA: TGTGCCAGCAGCCACGAGGGTAGCAATCAGCCCCAGCATTTT. Its translation is CASSHEGSNQPQHF. This sequence joins TRBV7-9 and TRBJ1-5; no reliable D call. The CDR3 is made up of 14 amino acids. Per the germline V gene, CDR1 is SEHNR and CDR2 is FQNEAQ (reference sequence). Trimming stripped 5 bases from V and 0 bases from J, with 8 bases between.